The present T cell receptor beta chain was sequenced within a study of blood T cell repertoires in COVID-19. Overall study context: T cells, B-cell-depleted T cells, or PBMCs provided the cDNA or gDNA that served as material.

Authors' processing steps: Reference gene primers were amplified, and this amplification served to estimate nucleated cell counts. Only in-frame clones appear in the TCRdb table, and some are missing; sequencing was by immunoSEQ multiplex PCR. Clone size and V and J calls were adopted from that table, with D and trimming inferred from the DNA. The sample shows 200,000 to 250,000 clones, almost 90% of them seen only once. Clinical histories supplied by participants themselves formed the basis of cohort assignment. Participants classified as exposed had met a COVID-19 case within 2 weeks before study entry. CDR1 is SGHTA, CDR2 FQGNSA, per germline. The ends were cut back, 5 bases at V and 1 base at J, with 11 bases in the middle. The CDR3 spans 14 residues.

This TCR derives from a man aged 30 to 39 who had been exposed to COVID-19. The chain joins TRBV7-2 to TRBJ1-1; the D is unclear. The sample comprised PBMCs or T cells enriched from blood (not recorded which). The CDR3 region has the DNA TGTGCCAGCAGCCTCCTTGGAGGGAACACTGAAGCTTTCTTT. Translated: CASSLLGGNTEAFF.